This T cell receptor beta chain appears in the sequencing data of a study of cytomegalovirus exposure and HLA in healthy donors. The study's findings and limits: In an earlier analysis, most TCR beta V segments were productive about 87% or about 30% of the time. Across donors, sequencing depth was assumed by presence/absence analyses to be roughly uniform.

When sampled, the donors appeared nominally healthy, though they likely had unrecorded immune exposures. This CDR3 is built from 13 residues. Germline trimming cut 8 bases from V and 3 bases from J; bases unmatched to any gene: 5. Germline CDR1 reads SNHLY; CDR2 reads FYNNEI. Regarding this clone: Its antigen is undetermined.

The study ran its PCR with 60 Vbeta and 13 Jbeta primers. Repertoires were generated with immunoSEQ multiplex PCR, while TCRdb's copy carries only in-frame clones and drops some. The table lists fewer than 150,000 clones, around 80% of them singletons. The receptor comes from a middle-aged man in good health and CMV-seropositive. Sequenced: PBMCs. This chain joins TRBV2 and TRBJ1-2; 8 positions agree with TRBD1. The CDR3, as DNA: TGTGCCAGCCTCCCGACAGGGGACTATGGCTACACCTTC. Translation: CASLPTGDYGYTF.